This TCR beta chain was captured in a study of blood T cell repertoires in COVID-19. Study-wide background: Nucleic acid was either cDNA or gDNA, and it came from T cells, B-cell-depleted T cells, or PBMCs.

Authors' analysis steps: Reference gene primer amplification gave nucleated cell count estimates. The data were produced by immunoSEQ multiplex PCR, yet TCRdb's version contains in-frame clones alone and is incomplete. V and J calls and clone size are those listed in that table; D and trimming were worked out from the DNA. The sample carries fewer than 300,000 clones, roughly 90% recorded once. Germline V lookup: CDR1 SNHLY, CDR2 FYNNEI. The CDR3 loop spans 13 amino acids. The V end lost 6 bases, the J end lost 7 bases, and 13 bases lay between the germline ends. This chain uses TRBV2 with TRBJ2-4; D unresolved. Sequenced: peripheral blood. This TCR was recovered from a man aged 55 to 70 who had recovered from COVID-19. The CDR3 DNA reads TGTGCCAGCAGGGTGTCAGGATCCAACATTCAGTACTTC. Amino acid sequence: CASRVSGSNIQYF.